This T cell receptor (beta chain) was found in a study of blood T cell repertoires in COVID-19. About the research overall: Whether acute or convalescent, the COVID-19 samples came from the United States, Italy and Spain. Sources were T cells, B-cell-depleted T cells, or PBMCs; the material itself was cDNA or gDNA.

Germline lookup yields CDR1 SGDLS and CDR2 YYNGEE. V shed 2 bases and J shed 0 bases, with 9 bases lying between them. The CDR3 is 15 amino acids. Under the authors' procedure: Amplification from reference gene primers served as the basis for estimated nucleated cell counts. The protocol was immunoSEQ multiplex PCR, while the TCRdb copy is restricted to in-frame clones and leaves out a portion. V, J and clone size were drawn from that table, and D and trimming were deduced from the DNA. The sample has about 54,000 clones; 90% to 95% are singletons. The sequencing input was peripheral blood. The V call is TRBV9, the J call TRBJ1-5, with D tentatively TRBD1 (5 bases). This receptor was obtained from a man between 45 and 60 years old with acute or convalescent COVID-19. The CDR3 bases are TGTGCCAGCAGCGTTGGGGGGGTTAGCAATCAGCCCCAGCATTTT. Protein sequence: CASSVGGVSNQPQHF. The full variable domain, completed using reference TRBV9 and TRBJ1-5, is DSGVTQTPKHLITATGQRVTLRCSPRSGDLSVYWYQQSLDQGLQFLIQYYNGEERAKGNILERFSAQQFPDLHSELNLSSLELGDSALYFCASSVGGVSNQPQHFGDGTRLSIL.